A selection of T cell receptor beta chains follows, all from one sample in a study of CXCR3-negative and CXCR3-positive naive CD8 T cells. TCRdb re-called the 5' RACE reads and shows each CDR3 protein once, DNA omitted. The repertoire table contains around 84,000 distinct CDR3 sequences. The sequenced material came from naive CXCR3+ CD8+ T cells from blood. All receptors derive from a human donor in good health. Some clones in this sample may be carry-over from other donors' samples. Both conserved end residues are part of each CDR3. The order of the fields is CDR3 protein, V gene, J gene.

CDR3 protein: CASRYTGGSYNEQFF
V gene: TRBV12-3/TRBV12-4
J gene: TRBJ2-1

CDR3 protein: CASSSEDLDSFNTEAFF
V gene: TRBV5-1
J gene: TRBJ1-1

CDR3 protein: CASSLEREGTDTQYF
V gene: TRBV5-6
J gene: TRBJ2-3

CDR3 protein: CSVEDSRDWETQYF
V gene: TRBV29-1
J gene: TRBJ2-5

CDR3 protein: CASSGGTWERYF
V gene: TRBV2
J gene: TRBJ2-7

CDR3 protein: CASSEPGQGPYNEQFF
V gene: TRBV9
J gene: TRBJ2-1

CDR3 protein: CASTYAAGGPRYNEQFF
V gene: TRBV6-5
J gene: TRBJ2-1

CDR3 protein: CASRAGSDETQYF
V gene: TRBV4-1
J gene: TRBJ2-5

CDR3 protein: CASSSEWDEAFF
V gene: TRBV28
J gene: TRBJ1-1

CDR3 protein: CASGGLALYNEQFF
V gene: TRBV5-1
J gene: TRBJ2-1

CDR3 protein: CASRSERGSNEQFF
V gene: TRBV28
J gene: TRBJ2-1

CDR3 protein: CASSPGAQTEAFF
V gene: TRBV4-1
J gene: TRBJ1-1

CDR3 protein: CATSRLGQVGGELFF
V gene: TRBV15
J gene: TRBJ2-2

CDR3 protein: CSVEDVHPEAFF
V gene: TRBV29-1
J gene: TRBJ1-1

CDR3 protein: CASSQIQGSNEKLFF
V gene: TRBV3-1
J gene: TRBJ1-4

CDR3 protein: CASSSRLAEEQFF
V gene: TRBV7-9
J gene: TRBJ2-1

CDR3 protein: CASSTGLARGDEQFF
V gene: TRBV28
J gene: TRBJ2-1

CDR3 protein: CASSQGQGSYEQYF
V gene: TRBV4-1
J gene: TRBJ2-7

CDR3 protein: CGVDGAQASPLHF
V gene: TRBV7-9
J gene: TRBJ1-6

CDR3 protein: CASRSPGLAQQETQYF
V gene: TRBV7-2
J gene: TRBJ2-5

CDR3 protein: CASTSDGGSNQPQHF
V gene: TRBV19
J gene: TRBJ1-5

CDR3 protein: CASTSNPTGSYEQYF
V gene: TRBV5-1
J gene: TRBJ2-7

CDR3 protein: CASSLANEQFF
V gene: TRBV12-3/TRBV12-4
J gene: TRBJ2-1

CDR3 protein: CASRRGRYTGELFF
V gene: TRBV14
J gene: TRBJ2-2

CDR3 protein: CASSLENEQFF
V gene: TRBV13
J gene: TRBJ2-1

CDR3 protein: CASSLRDRVSSYEQYF
V gene: TRBV28
J gene: TRBJ2-7

CDR3 protein: CSAPGGTRLFDEQFF
V gene: TRBV20-1
J gene: TRBJ2-1

CDR3 protein: CASSFRGGPITDTQYF
V gene: TRBV27
J gene: TRBJ2-3

CDR3 protein: CASTPGPLGRIDEQYF
V gene: TRBV12-3/TRBV12-4
J gene: TRBJ2-7

CDR3 protein: CASSQGPSTNYGYTF
V gene: TRBV4-1
J gene: TRBJ1-2

CDR3 protein: CASSYSKRGVEQYF
V gene: TRBV6-5
J gene: TRBJ2-7

CDR3 protein: CASSLPVARHTGELFF
V gene: TRBV14
J gene: TRBJ2-2

CDR3 protein: CASSEGGGSYEQYF
V gene: TRBV25-1
J gene: TRBJ2-7

CDR3 protein: CSAEPIGTVDNEQFF
V gene: TRBV29-1
J gene: TRBJ2-1

CDR3 protein: CASSLQSRAEKLFF
V gene: TRBV7-9
J gene: TRBJ1-4

CDR3 protein: CSAFYPRRGPSDQYF
V gene: TRBV20-1
J gene: TRBJ2-5

CDR3 protein: CASSSSWGANQPQHF
V gene: TRBV9
J gene: TRBJ1-5